This T cell receptor (beta chain) was sequenced during a study of siplizumab effects on memory and regulatory T cells. Study observations and caveats: Solely a minor proportion of alloreactive clones could be assigned to unstimulated subsets. Alloreactive sequences whose origin lay in unstimulated CD4+ memory cells were significantly reduced by siplizumab.

Repertoires were generated with immunoSEQ multiplex PCR, while TCRdb's copy carries only in-frame clones and drops some. The table lists more than 75,000 clones, 95% to 97% of them singletons. A word on this clone: Its antigen remains unidentified.

The CDR3 totals 12 residues. V lost 6 bases to trimming and J lost 6 bases, with 11 bases between them. CDR1 and CDR2 (germline): ENHRY, SYGVKD. The sample comprised naive CD4+ T cells sorted from blood. The rearrangement joins TRBV10-3 to TRBJ1-1; a weak D match, TRBD1 (5 bases). This receptor was identified in a human donor in good health. The CDR3: CAIRLTGAEAFF. DNA of the CDR3: TGTGCCATCAGATTGACGGGGGCTGAAGCTTTCTTT.